The clone carrying this T cell receptor (beta chain) has just a few counts. Its antigen remains unknown. This record belongs to a study of blood T cells in healthy people across ages. Study observations and caveats: Significant beta diversity loss was already apparent by age approximately 38, declining roughly linearly.

Total RNA, at least 6 micrograms per sample, came from PBMCs. Through a sample-barcoded 5' primer and a J-beta primer mix, a second PCR was run for roughly 7 to 11 cycles. The template-switch adaptor, which had 12 random nucleotides, put a tag on each cDNA molecule. Paired-end reads containing CDR3 totaled no fewer than 2.5 million for each sample. TCRdb passed the 5' RACE reads through MiXCR, listing each CDR3 protein once. The table lists almost 1 million distinct CDR3 sequences, 45% to 60% of them singletons. The CDR3 length is 16 residues. Germline trimming cut 1 base from V and 10 bases from J; bases unmatched to any gene: 13. Germline V gives CDR1 SGHTA, CDR2 FQGTGA.

This receptor was taken from a woman aged 55 to 70 in good health. The chain is built from TRBV7-3 and TRBJ2-3; 8 bases match TRBD1. Material: blood. The CDR3: CASSLSTGGVGASQYF. The CDR3, as DNA: TGTGCCAGCAGCTTAAGCACAGGGGGAGTGGGCGCGTCGCAGTATTTT. Based on the CDR3 plus reference TRBV7-3 and TRBJ2-3, the full variable domain is GAGVSQTPSNKVTEKGKYVELRCDPISGHTALYWYRQSLGQGPEFLIYFQGTGAADDSGLPNDRFFAVRPEGSVSTLKIQRTERGDSAVYLCASSLSTGGVGASQYFGPGTRLTVL.